Listed here is a single TCR beta chain. This specimen belongs to a study of memory CD8 T cells in hepatitis C reinfection. Study-level information: HCV reinfection meant a positive HCV RNA test after two negative tests at least 60 days apart.

Described time point: late/post reinfection, 12 to 24 weeks after detection. No in vitro expansion preceded TCR sequencing of the sorted cells. TCRdb keeps only in-frame clones here, not all; method: immunoSEQ multiplex PCR. The sample has about 50,000 clones, 75% to 90% seen once. The CDR3 has 14 residues. Trimming left V 0 bases short and J 4 bases short, with 10 bases between. In germline, CDR1 is SGHRS, CDR2 YFSETQ. This sequence was found in a man aged 18-30 years with hepatitis C virus infection. The J gene is TRBJ2-5, the V gene TRBV5-1; D may be TRBD2 (6 bases). Sequencing input: naive CD8+ T cells sorted from blood. The CDR3 here is CASSLVGGRETQYF. CDR3 DNA: TGCGCCAGCAGCTTGGTTGGGGGGAGAGAGACCCAGTACTTC. The full variable domain, rest sourced from reference TRBV5-1 and TRBJ2-5, is KAGVTQTPRYLIKTRGQQVTLSCSPISGHRSVSWYQQTPGQGLQFLFEYFSETQRNKGNFPGRFSGRQFSNSRSEMNVSTLELGDSALYLCASSLVGGRETQYFGPGTRLLVL.